A selection of T cell receptor beta chains follows, all from one sample in a study of T cells in Graves' hyperthyroidism and ophthalmopathy. From the multiplex PCR reads, TCRdb called clonotypes with MiXCR, one entry per CDR3 protein. The sample holds 33,000 or so distinct CDR3 sequences, approximately 50% seen once. Input material: blood. Receptor source: a woman aged 50 to 60 with Graves' hyperthyroidism that later progressed to Graves' ophthalmopathy. The CDR3 runs from the conserved cysteine through the conserved F or W. A D gene is named only where the DNA matches it firmly. Expanded clones are given a class, and other clones once, few, many or no size at all.

many,TRBV11-3,TRBJ1-1,-,CASSLSAVNTEAFF,TGTGCCAGCAGCTTATCAGCTGTGAACACTGAAGCTTTCTTT
-,TRBV29-1,TRBJ2-2,TRBD2,CSVKVTSGAKTGELSF,TGCAGCGTTAAAGTGACTAGCGGGGCGAAAACCGGGGAGCTGTCTTTT
-,TRBV20-1,TRBJ2-1,TRBD1,CSATTTGGNEQFF,TGCAGTGCTACGACGACAGGGGGCAATGAGCAGTTCTTC
once,TRBV19,TRBJ2-1,-,CVSSKPSAVEDEQFF,TGTGTCAGTAGTAAACCAAGCGCGGTCGAGGATGAGCAGTTCTTC
-,TRBV11-3,TRBJ2-2,TRBD2,CASSIGGSFPTWELFF,TGTGCCAGCAGCATTGGCGGGAGCTTCCCAACCTGGGAGCTGTTTTTT
-,TRBV20-1,TRBJ2-3,-,CSATASRGTDTQYF,TGCAGTGCTACGGCCTCTAGGGGCACAGATACGCAGTATTTT
many,TRBV7-2,TRBJ1-1,-,CASSLDRGFNTEAFF,TGTGCCAGCAGCTTAGACCGGGGATTTAACACTGAAGCTTTCTTT
-,TRBV24-1,TRBJ1-5,TRBD1,CATSELPDRGNQPQHF,TGTGCCACCAGTGAACTCCCGGACAGGGGCAATCAGCCCCAGCATTTT
-,TRBV24-1,TRBJ2-3,-,CATSDSGTDTQYF,TGTGCCACCAGTGATTCGGGGACAGATACGCAGTATTTT
once,TRBV19,TRBJ1-5,-,CVSSKYGRQGRDQPQHF,TGTGTCAGTAGTAAATACGGGCGACAAGGGAGAGATCAGCCCCAGCATTTT
-,TRBV7-4,TRBJ1-1,-,CASSLCGWNTEAFF,TGTGCCAGCAGCTTATGCGGTTGGAACACTGAAGCTTTCTTT
many,TRBV20-1,TRBJ2-5,-,CSAGGAQETQYF,TGCAGTGCTGGGGGGGCCCAAGAGACCCAGTACTTC
-,TRBV6-2/TRBV6-3,TRBJ2-5,TRBD1,CASSHGQGTVGAQYF,TGTGCCAGCAGTCACGGACAGGGGACGGTTGGGGCCCAGTACTTC
many,TRBV28,TRBJ2-7,TRBD2,CASSIGTSGVYEQYF,TGTGCCAGCAGTATCGGGACTAGCGGAGTCTACGAGCAGTACTTC
many,TRBV3-1,TRBJ1-3,TRBD1,CASSQGTGSHNTIYF,TGTGCCAGCAGCCAAGGGACAGGGTCACACAACACCATATATTTT
many,TRBV19,TRBJ1-2,TRBD1,CASSMSETGYYGYTF,TGTGCCAGTAGTATGTCCGAGACAGGGTACTATGGCTACACCTTC
many,TRBV2,TRBJ2-7,TRBD1,CASSPGQGTYEQYF,TGTGCCAGCAGCCCCGGACAGGGAACCTACGAGCAGTACTTC
many,TRBV9,TRBJ1-3,-,CASSVDTFTGNTIYF,TGTGCCAGCAGCGTAGACACGTTCACTGGAAACACCATATATTTT
many,TRBV5-1,TRBJ1-3,-,CASSLAGFFSGNTIYF,TGCGCCAGCAGCTTAGCAGGGTTTTTCTCTGGAAACACCATATATTTT
many,TRBV4-2,TRBJ2-1,TRBD2,CASSRGLAGINEQFF,TGTGCCAGCAGCCGAGGACTAGCGGGGATCAATGAGCAGTTCTTC
few,TRBV5-4,TRBJ2-5,TRBD1,CASSLAGGGIETQYF,TGTGCCAGCAGCTTGGCAGGGGGCGGGATAGAGACCCAGTACTTC
few,TRBV18,TRBJ2-2,-,CASSPGLTTGELFF,TGTGCCAGCTCACCGGGACTTACCACCGGGGAGCTGTTTTTT
-,TRBV5-1,TRBJ2-1,TRBD1,CASSEDRGGTGEQFF,TGCGCCAGCAGCGAGGACAGGGGGGGTACCGGGGAGCAGTTCTTC
-,TRBV19,TRBJ1-5,-,CASTSGPGYQPQHF,-
few,TRBV10-3,TRBJ1-3,-,CAISAQSNTIYF,TGTGCCATCAGTGCCCAGAGTAACACCATATATTTT
many,TRBV5-8,TRBJ1-2,-,CASSPDVYGYTF,TGTGCCAGCAGCCCAGACGTCTATGGCTACACCTTC
-,TRBV5-4,TRBJ2-7,TRBD2,CASSLRLAGAGEQYF,TGTGCCAGCAGCTTGCGACTAGCGGGAGCGGGCGAGCAGTACTTC
-,TRBV11-2,TRBJ2-3,-,CASSPTPDTQYF,TGTGCCAGCAGTCCCACACCGGATACGCAGTATTTT
-,TRBV7-9,TRBJ2-2,TRBD2,CASSPELAGGNTGELFF,TGTGCCAGCAGCCCGGAACTAGCGGGTGGAAACACCGGGGAGCTGTTTTTT
many,TRBV5-1,TRBJ2-3,TRBD2,CASSDPGLDTDTQYF,TGCGCCAGCAGCGACCCGGGACTAGACACAGATACGCAGTATTTT
once,TRBV5-6,TRBJ1-5,TRBD1,CASSLGDRNQPQHF,TGTGCCAGCAGCTTGGGGGACAGGAATCAGCCCCAGCATTTT
-,TRBV5-6,TRBJ2-1,TRBD1,CASSLGDRELNEQFF,TGTGCCAGCAGCCTGGGGGACAGGGAGCTCAACGAGCAGTTCTTC
-,TRBV24-1,TRBJ2-1,-,CATSSRGEEQFF,TGTGCCACCAGTTCCAGGGGAGAGGAGCAGTTCTTC
many,TRBV12-3/TRBV12-4,TRBJ1-2,-,CATARVLGYTF,TGTGCCACCGCGAGGGTCCTTGGCTACACCTTC
many,TRBV6-2/TRBV6-3,TRBJ2-2,TRBD2,CASSSTSGANTGELFF,TGTGCCAGCAGCTCCACTAGCGGAGCGAACACCGGGGAGCTGTTTTTT
many,TRBV3-1,TRBJ2-2,TRBD1,CASSSGTGTGELFF,TGTGCCAGCAGCTCCGGGACAGGGACCGGGGAGCTGTTTTTT
-,TRBV13,TRBJ2-3,-,CASRGTSTDTQYF,TGTGCCAGCAGGGGGACCAGCACAGATACGCAGTATTTT
many,TRBV24-1,TRBJ2-6,-,CATMSGPSGANVLTF,TGTGCCACCATGTCGGGACCCTCTGGGGCCAACGTCCTGACTTTC
-,TRBV5-6,TRBJ2-3,TRBD2,CASSSSRGSSYNEQYF,TGTGCCAGCAGCTCCTCTCGCGGGAGCTCCTACAATGAGCAGTATTTT
-,TRBV6-5,TRBJ2-7,-,CASTTLRRDGAYEQYF,TGTGCCAGCACAACGCTACGTCGCGACGGGGCCTACGAGCAGTACTTC
few,TRBV7-3,TRBJ2-7,-,CASSREGQPSYEQYF,TGTGCCAGCAGCCGGGAGGGACAGCCGTCCTACGAGCAGTACTTC
-,TRBV19,TRBJ1-1,-,CASSITSGSYNEAFF,TGTGCCAGTAGTATAACTAGCGGTTCCTACAATGAAGCTTTCTTT
once,TRBV6-4,TRBJ1-2,-,CASSASGNYGYTF,TGTGCCAGCAGTGCCTCCGGGAACTATGGCTACACCTTC
-,TRBV5-5,TRBJ2-5,-,CASTPDFQETQYF,TGTGCCAGCACCCCGGACTTCCAAGAGACCCAGTACTTC
-,TRBV29-1,TRBJ2-7,-,CSLPGTSYEQYF,TGCAGCTTGCCCGGGACCTCCTACGAGCAGTACTTC
many,TRBV9,TRBJ2-3,TRBD2,CASSETSGIRDTQYF,TGTGCCAGCAGCGAGACTAGCGGGATACGAGATACGCAGTATTTT
many,TRBV12-3/TRBV12-4,TRBJ1-1,-,CASSFAVTEAFF,TGTGCCAGCAGTTTTGCGGTTACTGAAGCTTTCTTT
-,TRBV7-2,TRBJ1-6,-,CASSLQGGNQPLHF,TGTGCCAGCAGCCTACAGGGTGGCAATCAGCCCCTCCACTTT
many,TRBV20-1,TRBJ2-7,TRBD2,CSARDPGGSSYEQYF,TGCAGTGCTAGAGATCCCGGGGGGAGCTCCTACGAGCAGTACTTC
many,TRBV11-2,TRBJ2-5,-,CASSSPGPSYF,TGTGCCAGCAGCTCCCCGGGACCCTCGTACTTC
-,TRBV19,TRBJ1-5,-,CASRTMDAGMQPQHF,TGTGCCAGTAGGACCATGGACGCGGGCATGCAGCCCCAGCATTTT
many,TRBV2,TRBJ2-1,-,CASSAHRGTGVEQFF,TGTGCCAGCAGTGCCCATCGGGGGACCGGGGTTGAGCAGTTCTTC
-,TRBV7-9,TRBJ1-5,-,CASSPPISGRAIQHF,TGTGCCAGCAGCCCCCCGATTAGCGGGAGGGCCATACAGCATTTT
-,TRBV24-1,TRBJ2-1,TRBD2,CATSDSSGSKNEQFF,TGTGCCACCAGTGATTCTAGCGGGAGCAAGAATGAGCAGTTCTTC
many,TRBV6-4,TRBJ2-3,-,CATLGADTQYF,TGTGCCACCTTGGGGGCGGATACGCAGTATTTT
-,TRBV20-1,TRBJ2-1,TRBD2,CSAQGLPNNEQFF,TGCAGTGCTCAGGGACTACCCAACAATGAGCAGTTCTTC
many,TRBV24-1,TRBJ2-1,TRBD2,CATSDLTGLAGNEQFF,TGTGCCACCAGTGATTTGACGGGACTAGCCGGCAATGAGCAGTTCTTC
-,TRBV10-3,TRBJ1-2,TRBD1,CAISDGVRGTKGYTF,TGTGCCATCAGTGACGGAGTCAGGGGGACGAAGGGCTACACCTTC